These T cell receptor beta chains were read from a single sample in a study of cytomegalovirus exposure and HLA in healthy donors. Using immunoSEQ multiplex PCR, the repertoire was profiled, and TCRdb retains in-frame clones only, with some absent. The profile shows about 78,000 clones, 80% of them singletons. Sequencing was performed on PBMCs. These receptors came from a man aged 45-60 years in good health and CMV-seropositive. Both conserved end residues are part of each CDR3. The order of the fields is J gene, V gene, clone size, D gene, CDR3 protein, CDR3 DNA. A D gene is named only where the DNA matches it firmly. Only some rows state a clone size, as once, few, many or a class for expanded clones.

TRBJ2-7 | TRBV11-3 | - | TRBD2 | CASSLGGRHNEQYF | TGTGCCAGCAGCTTAGGCGGGAGGCACAACGAGCAGTACTTC
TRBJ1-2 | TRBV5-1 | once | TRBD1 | CASSAETGVQSGYTF | TGCGCCAGCAGCGCAGAGACAGGGGTTCAGAGTGGCTACACCTTC
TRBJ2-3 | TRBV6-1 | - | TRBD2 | CASRDPGTSLDTQYF | TGTGCCAGCAGGGACCCCGGGACTAGCTTAGATACGCAGTATTTT
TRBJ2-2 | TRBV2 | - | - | CASSDGPALNTGELFF | TGTGCCAGCAGCGATGGGCCCGCACTGAACACCGGGGAGCTGTTTTTT
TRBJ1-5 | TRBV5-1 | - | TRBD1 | CASSLEGQGGQPQHF | TGCGCCAGCAGCTTGGAGGGACAGGGTGGTCAGCCCCAGCATTTT
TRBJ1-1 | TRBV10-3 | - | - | CAINRDLSNTEAFF | TGTGCCATCAACCGGGACTTATCGAACACTGAAGCTTTCTTT
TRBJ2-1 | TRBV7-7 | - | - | CASSLAGGGGEQFF | TGTGCTAGCAGCTTAGCCGGCGGGGGCGGTGAGCAGTTCTTC
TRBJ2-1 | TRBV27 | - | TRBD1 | CASYTIQGKEQFF | TGTGCCAGCTACACAATACAGGGGAAGGAGCAGTTCTTC
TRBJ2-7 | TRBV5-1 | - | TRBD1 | CASNALGQGAGEQYF | TGCGCCAGCAACGCCCTTGGACAGGGCGCCGGTGAGCAGTACTTC
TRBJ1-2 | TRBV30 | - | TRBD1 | CAWSLGTRGSGYTF | TGTGCCTGGAGTTTGGGAACCAGGGGGAGTGGCTACACCTTC
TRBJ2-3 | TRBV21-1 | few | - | CASSKVVSPSDKDITGGAQYF | TGTGCCAGCAGCAAAGTGGTGTCCCCCTCCGATAAGGACATCACGGGGGGGGCGCAGTATTTT
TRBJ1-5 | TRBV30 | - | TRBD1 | CAWGTAGNQPQHF | TGTGCCTGGGGGACAGCGGGCAATCAGCCCCAGCATTTT